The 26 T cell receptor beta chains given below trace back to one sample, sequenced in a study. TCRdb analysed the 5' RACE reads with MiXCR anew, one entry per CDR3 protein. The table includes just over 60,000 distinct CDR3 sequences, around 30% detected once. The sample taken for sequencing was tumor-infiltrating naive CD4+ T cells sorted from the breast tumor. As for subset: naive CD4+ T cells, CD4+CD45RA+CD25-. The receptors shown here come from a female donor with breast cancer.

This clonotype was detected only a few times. The CDR3 here is CASAAGDYNEQFF. DNA of the CDR3: TGCGCCAGCGCGGCAGGGGACTACAATGAGCAGTTCTTC. The gene calls are TRBV10-2 and TRBJ2-1; D is perhaps TRBD1 (6 bases). The CDR3 loop spans 13 amino acids. Germline values: CDR1 WSHSY, CDR2 SAAADI. Trimming shortened V by 8 bases and J by 3 bases, and 11 bases separated the two germline ends.

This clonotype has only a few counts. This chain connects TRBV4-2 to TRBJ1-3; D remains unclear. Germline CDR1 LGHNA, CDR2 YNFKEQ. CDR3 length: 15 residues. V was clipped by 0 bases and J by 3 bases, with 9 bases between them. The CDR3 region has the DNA TGTGCCAGCAGCCAAGATCTTTACGGTGGAAACACCATATATTTT. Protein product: CASSQDLYGGNTIYF.

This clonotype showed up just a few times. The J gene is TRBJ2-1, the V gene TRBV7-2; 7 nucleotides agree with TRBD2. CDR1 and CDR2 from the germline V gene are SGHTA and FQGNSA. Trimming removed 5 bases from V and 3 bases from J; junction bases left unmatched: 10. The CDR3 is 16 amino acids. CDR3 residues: CASSLRRASGYNEQFF. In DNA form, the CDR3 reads TGTGCCAGCAGCCTGAGGCGGGCTAGCGGCTACAATGAGCAGTTCTTC.

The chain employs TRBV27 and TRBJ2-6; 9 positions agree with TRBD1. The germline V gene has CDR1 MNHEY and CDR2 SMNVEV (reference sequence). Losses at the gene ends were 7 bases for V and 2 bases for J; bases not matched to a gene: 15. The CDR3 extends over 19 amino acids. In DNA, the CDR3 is TGTGCCAGCAAAACTATACGCCGGGACAGGGAGGCTGGGGCCAACGTCCTGACTTTC. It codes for CASKTIRRDREAGANVLTF.

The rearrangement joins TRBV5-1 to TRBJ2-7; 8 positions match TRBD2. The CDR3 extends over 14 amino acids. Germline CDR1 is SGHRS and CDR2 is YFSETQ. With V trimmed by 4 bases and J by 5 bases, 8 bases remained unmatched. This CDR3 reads CASSKTSASNEQYF. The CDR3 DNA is TGCGCCAGCAGCAAGACTAGCGCTTCAAACGAGCAGTACTTC.

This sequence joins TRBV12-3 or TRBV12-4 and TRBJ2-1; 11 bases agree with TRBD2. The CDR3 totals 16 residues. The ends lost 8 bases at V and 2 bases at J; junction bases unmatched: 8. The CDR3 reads CASGTSGSATYNEQFF. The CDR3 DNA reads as TGTGCCAGCGGCACTAGCGGGAGTGCAACCTACAATGAGCAGTTCTTC.

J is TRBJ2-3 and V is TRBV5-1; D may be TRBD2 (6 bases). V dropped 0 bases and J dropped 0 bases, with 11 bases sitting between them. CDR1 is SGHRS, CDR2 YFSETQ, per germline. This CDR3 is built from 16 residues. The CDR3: CASSLEGDSSTDTQYF. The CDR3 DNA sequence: TGCGCCAGCAGCTTGGAAGGGGACTCTAGCACAGATACGCAGTATTTT. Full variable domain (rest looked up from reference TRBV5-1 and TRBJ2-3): KAGVTQTPRYLIKTRGQQVTLSCSPISGHRSVSWYQQTPGQGLQFLFEYFSETQRNKGNFPGRFSGRQFSNSRSEMNVSTLELGDSALYLCASSLEGDSSTDTQYFGPGTRLTVL.

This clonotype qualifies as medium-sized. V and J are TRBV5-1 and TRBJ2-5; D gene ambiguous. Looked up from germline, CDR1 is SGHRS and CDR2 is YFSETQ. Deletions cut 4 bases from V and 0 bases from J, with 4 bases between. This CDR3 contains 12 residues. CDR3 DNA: TGCGCCAGCAGCCAGGACCAAGAGACCCAGTACTTC. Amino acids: CASSQDQETQYF.

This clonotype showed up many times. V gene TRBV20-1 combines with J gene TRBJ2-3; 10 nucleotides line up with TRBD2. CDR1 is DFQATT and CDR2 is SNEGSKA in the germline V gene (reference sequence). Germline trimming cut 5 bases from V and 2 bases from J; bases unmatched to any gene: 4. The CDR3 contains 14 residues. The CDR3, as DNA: TGCAGTGCTCCACTAGCGGGAACCACAGATACGCAGTATTTT. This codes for CSAPLAGTTDTQYF.

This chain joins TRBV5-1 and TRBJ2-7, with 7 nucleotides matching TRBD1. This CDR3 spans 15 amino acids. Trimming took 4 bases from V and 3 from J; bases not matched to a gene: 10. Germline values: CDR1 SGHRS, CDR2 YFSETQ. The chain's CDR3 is CASSLGTEDSYEQYF. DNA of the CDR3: TGCGCCAGCAGCCTAGGGACAGAGGATAGCTACGAGCAGTACTTC.

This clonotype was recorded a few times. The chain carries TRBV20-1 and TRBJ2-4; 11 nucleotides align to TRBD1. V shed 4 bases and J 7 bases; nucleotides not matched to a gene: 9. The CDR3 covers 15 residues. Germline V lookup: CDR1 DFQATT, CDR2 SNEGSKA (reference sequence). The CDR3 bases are TGCAGTGCTACACACGGACAGGGGGCGAGGAACATTCAGTACTTC. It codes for CSATHGQGARNIQYF.

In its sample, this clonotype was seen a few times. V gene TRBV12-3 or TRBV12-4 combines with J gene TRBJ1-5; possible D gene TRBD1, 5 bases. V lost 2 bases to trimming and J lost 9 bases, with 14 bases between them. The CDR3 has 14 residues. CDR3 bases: TGTGCCAGCAGTTTATACAGAGGGGTCGGGCCCCAGCATTTT. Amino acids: CASSLYRGVGPQHF.

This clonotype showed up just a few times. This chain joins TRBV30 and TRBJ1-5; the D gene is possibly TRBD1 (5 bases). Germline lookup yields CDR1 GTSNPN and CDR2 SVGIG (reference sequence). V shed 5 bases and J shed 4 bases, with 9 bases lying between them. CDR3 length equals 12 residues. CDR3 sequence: CAWADTNQPQHF. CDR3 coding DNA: TGTGCCTGGGCGGACACTAATCAGCCCCAGCATTTT. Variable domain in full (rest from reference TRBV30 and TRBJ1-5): SQTIHQWPATLVQPVGSPLSLECTVEGTSNPNLYWYRQAAGRGLQLLFYSVGIGQISSEVPQNLSASRPQDRQFILSSKKLLLSDSGFYLCAWADTNQPQHFGDGTRLSIL.

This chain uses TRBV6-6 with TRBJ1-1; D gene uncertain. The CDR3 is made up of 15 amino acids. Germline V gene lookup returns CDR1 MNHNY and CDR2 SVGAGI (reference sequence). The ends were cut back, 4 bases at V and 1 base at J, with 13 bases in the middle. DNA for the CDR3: TGTGCCAGCAGTTCTACCCGGACGGGGAACACTGAAGCTTTCTTT. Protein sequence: CASSSTRTGNTEAFF.

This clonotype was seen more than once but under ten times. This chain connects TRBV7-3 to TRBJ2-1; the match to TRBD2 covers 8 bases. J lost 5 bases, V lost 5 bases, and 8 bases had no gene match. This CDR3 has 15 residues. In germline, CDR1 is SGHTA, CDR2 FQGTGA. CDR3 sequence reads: CASSISGGVDNEQFF. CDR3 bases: TGTGCCAGCAGCATCTCGGGGGGGGTAGACAATGAGCAGTTCTTC.

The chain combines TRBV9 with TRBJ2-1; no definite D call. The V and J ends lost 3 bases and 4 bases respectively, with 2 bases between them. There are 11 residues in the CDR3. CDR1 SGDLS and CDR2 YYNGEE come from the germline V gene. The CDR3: CASSGYNEQFF. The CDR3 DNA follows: TGTGCCAGCAGCGGGTACAATGAGCAGTTCTTC. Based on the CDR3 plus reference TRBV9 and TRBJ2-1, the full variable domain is DSGVTQTPKHLITATGQRVTLRCSPRSGDLSVYWYQQSLDQGLQFLIQYYNGEERAKGNILERFSAQQFPDLHSELNLSSLELGDSALYFCASSGYNEQFFGPGTRLTVL.

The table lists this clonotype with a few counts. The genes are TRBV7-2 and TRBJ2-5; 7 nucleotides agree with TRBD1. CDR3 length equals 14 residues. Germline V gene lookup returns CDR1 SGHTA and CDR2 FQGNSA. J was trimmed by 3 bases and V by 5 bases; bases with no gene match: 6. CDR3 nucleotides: TGTGCCAGCAGCCGGAACAGGGGAAAAGAGACCCAGTACTTC. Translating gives CASSRNRGKETQYF.

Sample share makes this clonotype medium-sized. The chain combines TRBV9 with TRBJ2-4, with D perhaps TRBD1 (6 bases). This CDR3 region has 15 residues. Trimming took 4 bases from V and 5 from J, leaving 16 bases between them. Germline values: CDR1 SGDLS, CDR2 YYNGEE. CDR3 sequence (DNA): TGTGCCAGCAGCCCGAGGGCGACAGGAGAAAACATTCAGTACTTC. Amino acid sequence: CASSPRATGENIQYF.

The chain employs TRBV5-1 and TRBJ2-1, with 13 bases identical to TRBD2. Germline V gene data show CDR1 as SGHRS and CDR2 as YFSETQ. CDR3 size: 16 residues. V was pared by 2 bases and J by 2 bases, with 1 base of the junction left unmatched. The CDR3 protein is CASSFGLAGAYNEQFF. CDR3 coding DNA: TGCGCCAGCAGCTTCGGACTAGCGGGAGCCTACAATGAGCAGTTCTTC.

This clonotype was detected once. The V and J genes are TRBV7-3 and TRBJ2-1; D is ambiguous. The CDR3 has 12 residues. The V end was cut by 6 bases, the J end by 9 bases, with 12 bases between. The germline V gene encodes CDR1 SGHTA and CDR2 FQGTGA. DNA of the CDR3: TGTGCCAGCAGGTTTGACGTCGGTGAGCAGTTCTTC. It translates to CASRFDVGEQFF.

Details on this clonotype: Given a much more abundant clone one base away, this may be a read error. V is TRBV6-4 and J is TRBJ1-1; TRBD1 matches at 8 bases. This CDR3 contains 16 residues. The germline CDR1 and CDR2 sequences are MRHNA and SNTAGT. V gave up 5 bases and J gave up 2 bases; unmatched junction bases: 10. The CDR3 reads CASSLGQGEINTEAFF. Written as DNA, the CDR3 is TGTGCCAGCAGTTTAGGACAGGGAGAAATTAACACTGAAGCTTTCTTT.

The CDR3: CASSFGLGGGPADTQYF. The CDR3 DNA follows: TGTGCCAGCAGTTTCGGGCTGGGGGGAGGGCCTGCAGATACGCAGTATTTT. The chain carries TRBV12-3 or TRBV12-4 and TRBJ2-3, with TRBD2 matching over 7 bases. V shed 3 bases and J 4 bases; nucleotides not matched to a gene: 13. This CDR3 region has 17 residues.

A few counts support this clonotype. CDR3 protein: CAWRPRDKFTDTQYF. In DNA form, the CDR3 reads TGTGCCTGGAGGCCCCGGGACAAGTTCACAGATACGCAGTATTTT. The V gene is TRBV30, the J gene TRBJ2-3; TRBD1 might be the D (6 bases). V lost 3 bases, J lost 2 bases, and 15 bases lay in between. CDR1 and CDR2 (germline): GTSNPN, SVGIG (reference sequence). CDR3 size: 15 residues.

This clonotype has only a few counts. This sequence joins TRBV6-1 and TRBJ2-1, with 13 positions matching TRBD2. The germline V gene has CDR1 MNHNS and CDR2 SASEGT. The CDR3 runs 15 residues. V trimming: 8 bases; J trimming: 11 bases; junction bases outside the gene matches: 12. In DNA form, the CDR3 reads TGTGCCAGCGCCCTACCCCTTGGGACTAGCGGGAAGCAGTTCTTC. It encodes CASALPLGTSGKQFF.

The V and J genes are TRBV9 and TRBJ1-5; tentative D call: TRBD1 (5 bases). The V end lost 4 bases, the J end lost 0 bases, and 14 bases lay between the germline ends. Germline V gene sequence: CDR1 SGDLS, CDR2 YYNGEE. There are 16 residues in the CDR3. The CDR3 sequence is CASSPRRQNSNQPQHF. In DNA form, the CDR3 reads TGTGCCAGCAGCCCCCGAAGACAGAATAGCAATCAGCCCCAGCATTTT.

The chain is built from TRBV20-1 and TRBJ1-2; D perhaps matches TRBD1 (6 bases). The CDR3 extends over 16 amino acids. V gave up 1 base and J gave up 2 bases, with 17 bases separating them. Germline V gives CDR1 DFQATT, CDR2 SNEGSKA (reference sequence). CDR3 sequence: CSARGSGAQTNYGYTF. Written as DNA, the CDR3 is TGCAGTGCTAGAGGTTCGGGGGCGCAAACGAACTATGGCTACACCTTC.